Listed below are T cell receptor beta chains from one sample, sequenced in a study of blood T cell repertoires in COVID-19. Sequenced by immunoSEQ multiplex PCR; TCRdb stores in-frame clones only, minus some. The data hold about 300,000 clones, with roughly 86% observed a single time. Sequenced material: PBMCs or T cells enriched from blood (not recorded which). Source of these receptors: a woman between 45 and 60 years old who had been exposed to COVID-19. Each CDR3 is given with its conserved first and last residue. A D gene is named only where the DNA matches it firmly. The size field is filled for only some rows; it gives once, few, many or a size class.

cdr3_aa: CASNTGGAAEEQFF; cdr3_nt: TGTGCCAGCAACACAGGGGGCGCAGCGGAGGAGCAGTTCTTC; d_call: TRBD1; j_call: TRBJ2-1; clone_size: .; v_call: TRBV19
cdr3_aa: CAWNRGEYETQYF; cdr3_nt: TGTGCCTGGAATCGCGGGGAGTATGAGACCCAGTACTTC; d_call: .; j_call: TRBJ2-5; clone_size: .; v_call: TRBV30
cdr3_aa: CAISYGTGGLTEAFF; cdr3_nt: TGTGCCATCAGCTATGGGACAGGGGGCCTTACTGAAGCTTTCTTT; d_call: TRBD1; j_call: TRBJ1-1; clone_size: .; v_call: TRBV10-3
cdr3_aa: CASSLGGNYGYTF; cdr3_nt: TGTGCCAGCTCCCTCGGGGGGAACTATGGCTACACCTTC; d_call: .; j_call: TRBJ1-2; clone_size: .; v_call: TRBV18
cdr3_aa: CASSFAGGGSSYNEQFF; cdr3_nt: TGTGCCAGCAGCTTCGCTGGGGGGGGCTCGTCCTACAATGAGCAGTTCTTC; d_call: .; j_call: TRBJ2-1; clone_size: .; v_call: TRBV5-5
cdr3_aa: CASSEIDRVVVQYF; cdr3_nt: TGTGCCAGCAGTGAAATAGACAGGGTGGTTGTCCAGTACTTC; d_call: TRBD1; j_call: TRBJ2-5; clone_size: .; v_call: TRBV6-1
cdr3_aa: CASSLEGSSYNEQFF; cdr3_nt: TGTGCCAGCAGTTTAGAGGGAAGCTCCTACAATGAGCAGTTCTTC; d_call: .; j_call: TRBJ2-1; clone_size: once; v_call: TRBV27
cdr3_aa: CASRLATGELFF; cdr3_nt: TGTGCCAGCAGACTAGCAACCGGGGAGCTGTTTTTT; d_call: .; j_call: TRBJ2-2; clone_size: .; v_call: TRBV11-2
cdr3_aa: CAISPAGGTDTQYF; cdr3_nt: TGTGCCATCAGCCCTGCCGGGGGCACAGATACGCAGTATTTT; d_call: .; j_call: TRBJ2-3; clone_size: .; v_call: TRBV10-3
cdr3_aa: CASSQLGLSGTGELFF; cdr3_nt: TGTGCCAGCAGCCAACTTGGGTTATCGGGCACCGGGGAGCTGTTTTTT; d_call: .; j_call: TRBJ2-2; clone_size: .; v_call: TRBV5-8
cdr3_aa: CASSYGTGGGFLAQYF; cdr3_nt: TGTGCCAGCAGCTACGGGACAGGGGGCGGTTTTTTGGCCCAGTACTTC; d_call: TRBD1; j_call: TRBJ2-5; clone_size: .; v_call: TRBV7-9
cdr3_aa: CASSQTDSNQPQHF; cdr3_nt: TGTGCCAGCAGTCAGACAGATAGCAATCAGCCCCAGCATTTT; d_call: .; j_call: TRBJ1-5; clone_size: .; v_call: TRBV2
cdr3_aa: CASSHPGDGDLF; cdr3_nt: TGTGCCAGCAGCCATCCAGGGGACGGAGACTTATTT; d_call: .; j_call: TRBJ1-3; clone_size: .; v_call: TRBV3-1/TRBV3-2
cdr3_aa: CASSLVSGGSYNEQFF; cdr3_nt: TGTGCCAGCAGCTTGGTCAGCGGGGGGTCCTACAATGAGCAGTTCTTC; d_call: TRBD2; j_call: TRBJ2-1; clone_size: .; v_call: TRBV5-4
cdr3_aa: CASSFQDRSYEQYF; cdr3_nt: TGTGCCAGCAGCTTCCAAGACAGGTCCTACGAGCAGTACTTC; d_call: .; j_call: TRBJ2-7; clone_size: .; v_call: TRBV11-2
cdr3_aa: CASSPRQGSNSPLHF; cdr3_nt: TGTGCCAGCAGCCCGAGACAGGGAAGTAATTCACCCCTCCACTTT; d_call: TRBD1; j_call: TRBJ1-6; clone_size: .; v_call: TRBV7-8
cdr3_aa: CASAGQRYGYTF; cdr3_nt: TGTGCCAGTGCTGGACAGCGCTATGGCTACACCTTC; d_call: .; j_call: TRBJ1-2; clone_size: .; v_call: TRBV19
cdr3_aa: CASSLSTGTFFYEQYF; cdr3_nt: TGTGCCAGCAGTTTATCGACCGGGACATTCTTCTACGAGCAGTACTTC; d_call: .; j_call: TRBJ2-7; clone_size: .; v_call: TRBV27
cdr3_aa: CASRGWTANTEAFF; cdr3_nt: TGTGCCAGCAGGGGATGGACAGCGAACACTGAAGCTTTCTTT; d_call: .; j_call: TRBJ1-1; clone_size: .; v_call: TRBV2
cdr3_aa: CASNGNGQPQHF; cdr3_nt: TGTGCCAGCAACGGGAATGGACAGCCCCAGCATTTT; d_call: .; j_call: TRBJ1-5; clone_size: .; v_call: TRBV6-5
cdr3_aa: CASSVVDKTSYGYTF; cdr3_nt: TGTGCCAGCAGCGTAGTCGACAAAACTTCCTATGGCTACACCTTC; d_call: .; j_call: TRBJ1-2; clone_size: .; v_call: TRBV9
cdr3_aa: CATSDTTVNQPQHF; cdr3_nt: TGTGCCACCAGTGATACGACAGTCAATCAGCCCCAGCATTTT; d_call: .; j_call: TRBJ1-5; clone_size: .; v_call: TRBV24-1
cdr3_aa: CASSPWTGNTEAFF; cdr3_nt: TGTGCCAGCAGCCCCTGGACAGGGAACACTGAAGCTTTCTTT; d_call: TRBD1; j_call: TRBJ1-1; clone_size: .; v_call: TRBV7-2
cdr3_aa: CASDKTGDPYEQYF; cdr3_nt: TGTGCCAGCGACAAAACAGGGGACCCCTACGAGCAGTACTTC; d_call: TRBD1; j_call: TRBJ2-7; clone_size: .; v_call: TRBV11-2
cdr3_aa: CASSQELGPGYGYTF; cdr3_nt: TGTGCCAGCAGCCAAGAGCTAGGACCGGGGTATGGCTACACCTTC; d_call: .; j_call: TRBJ1-2; clone_size: once; v_call: TRBV3-1/TRBV3-2
cdr3_aa: CATLPPSGETQYF; cdr3_nt: TGTGCCACCCTCCCACCAAGCGGGGAGACCCAGTACTTC; d_call: .; j_call: TRBJ2-5; clone_size: .; v_call: TRBV28
cdr3_aa: CASSLTGLMNTEAFF; cdr3_nt: TGTGCCAGCAGCCTCACCGGACTTATGAACACTGAAGCTTTCTTT; d_call: .; j_call: TRBJ1-1; clone_size: .; v_call: TRBV7-2
cdr3_aa: CASSKGDTMNTEAFF; cdr3_nt: TGTGCCAGCAGCAAAGGGGACACGATGAACACTGAAGCTTTCTTT; d_call: .; j_call: TRBJ1-1; clone_size: .; v_call: TRBV9
cdr3_aa: CARSSREEDNEQFF; cdr3_nt: TGCGCCAGATCTTCTAGGGAGGAGGATAATGAGCAGTTCTTC; d_call: .; j_call: TRBJ2-1; clone_size: .; v_call: TRBV23-1
cdr3_aa: CASSPIKGAKQFF; cdr3_nt: TGTGCCAGCAGCCCGATCAAGGGGGCTAAGCAGTTCTTC; d_call: TRBD1; j_call: TRBJ2-1; clone_size: few; v_call: TRBV3-1/TRBV3-2
cdr3_aa: CASNPTGAGYNSPLHF; cdr3_nt: TGTGCCAGCAACCCGACAGGGGCGGGCTATAATTCACCCCTCCACTTT; d_call: TRBD1; j_call: TRBJ1-6; clone_size: .; v_call: TRBV2
cdr3_aa: CASSLRGGEQFF; cdr3_nt: TGTGCCAGCAGTTTAAGGGGGGGTGAGCAGTTCTTC; d_call: .; j_call: TRBJ2-1; clone_size: .; v_call: TRBV28
cdr3_aa: CASSRSGSGGYNEQFF; cdr3_nt: TGTGCCAGCAGCCGAAGTGGTAGCGGGGGCTACAATGAGCAGTTCTTC; d_call: TRBD2; j_call: TRBJ2-1; clone_size: .; v_call: TRBV14
cdr3_aa: CASSLQGGARETQYF; cdr3_nt: TGCGCCAGCAGCTTACAGGGGGGGGCCCGGGAGACCCAGTACTTC; d_call: .; j_call: TRBJ2-5; clone_size: .; v_call: TRBV4-1
cdr3_aa: CASSTSGTTNTGELFF; cdr3_nt: TGCGCCAGCAGCACGAGCGGGACTACCAACACCGGGGAGCTGTTTTTT; d_call: TRBD2; j_call: TRBJ2-2; clone_size: .; v_call: TRBV5-1
cdr3_aa: CASSVDRGQGYEQYF; cdr3_nt: TGTGCCAGCAGCGTTGACAGGGGCCAGGGCTACGAGCAGTACTTC; d_call: TRBD1; j_call: TRBJ2-7; clone_size: .; v_call: TRBV6-5
cdr3_aa: CASTRLASYNEQFF; cdr3_nt: TGTGCCAGCACCAGACTAGCGAGTTACAATGAGCAGTTCTTC; d_call: TRBD2; j_call: TRBJ2-1; clone_size: .; v_call: TRBV2
cdr3_aa: CASSWDTAEAFF; cdr3_nt: TGTGCCAGCAGCTGGGACACTGCTGAAGCTTTCTTT; d_call: .; j_call: TRBJ1-1; clone_size: .; v_call: TRBV5-4
cdr3_aa: CASSQEYGTDYNEQFF; cdr3_nt: TGCGCCAGCAGCCAAGAATACGGGACAGACTACAATGAGCAGTTCTTC; d_call: TRBD1; j_call: TRBJ2-1; clone_size: .; v_call: TRBV4-1
cdr3_aa: CASSQRGGDTQYF; cdr3_nt: TGTGCCAGCTCCCAGCGGGGGGGGGATACGCAGTATTTT; d_call: TRBD2; j_call: TRBJ2-3; clone_size: .; v_call: TRBV2
cdr3_aa: CASSLRGETQYF; cdr3_nt: TGTGCCAGCAGCTTACGCGGGGAGACCCAGTACTTC; d_call: .; j_call: TRBJ2-5; clone_size: .; v_call: TRBV7-2
cdr3_aa: CASSLRGLLLSYNEQFF; cdr3_nt: TGTGCCAGCAGCCTGCGGGGACTCCTTCTCTCCTACAATGAGCAGTTCTTC; d_call: .; j_call: TRBJ2-1; clone_size: .; v_call: TRBV3-1/TRBV3-2
cdr3_aa: CASSYPRDTEAFF; cdr3_nt: TGTGCCAGCAGCTACCCCCGAGACACTGAAGCTTTCTTT; d_call: .; j_call: TRBJ1-1; clone_size: .; v_call: TRBV7-8
cdr3_aa: CASSSRGSAEAFF; cdr3_nt: TGTGCCAGCAGCAGCAGGGGTTCGGCTGAAGCTTTCTTT; d_call: .; j_call: TRBJ1-1; clone_size: .; v_call: TRBV3-1/TRBV3-2
cdr3_aa: CASSQDIAGELFF; cdr3_nt: TGTGCCAGCAGCCAGGACATAGCCGGGGAGCTGTTTTTT; d_call: .; j_call: TRBJ2-2; clone_size: .; v_call: TRBV7-9
cdr3_aa: CASSETGRPYNEQFF; cdr3_nt: TGTGCCAGCAGCGAAACAGGGAGACCCTACAATGAGCAGTTCTTC; d_call: .; j_call: TRBJ2-1; clone_size: .; v_call: TRBV13
cdr3_aa: CASSFAGGTNTIYF; cdr3_nt: TGTGCCAGCAGCTTTGCAGGGGGGACAAACACCATATATTTT; d_call: TRBD1; j_call: TRBJ1-3; clone_size: few; v_call: TRBV7-9
cdr3_aa: CASSMVVNQPQHF; cdr3_nt: TGTGCCAGTAGTATGGTAGTCAATCAGCCCCAGCATTTT; d_call: .; j_call: TRBJ1-5; clone_size: .; v_call: TRBV19
cdr3_aa: CASSSPGQGYYGYTF; cdr3_nt: TGTGCCAGCAGTTCCCCGGGACAGGGATACTATGGCTACACCTTC; d_call: TRBD1; j_call: TRBJ1-2; clone_size: .; v_call: TRBV27
cdr3_aa: CASSFGQGTDTQYF; cdr3_nt: TGTGCCAGCAGCTTCGGACAGGGAACAGATACGCAGTATTTT; d_call: TRBD1; j_call: TRBJ2-3; clone_size: .; v_call: TRBV5-6
cdr3_aa: CASSLGGTGFGYTF; cdr3_nt: TGTGCCAGCAGCTTAGGAGGGACAGGGTTTGGCTACACCTTC; d_call: TRBD1; j_call: TRBJ1-2; clone_size: .; v_call: TRBV5-6
cdr3_aa: CAWSPGGSTDTQYF; cdr3_nt: TGTGCCTGGAGTCCGGGGGGGAGCACAGATACGCAGTATTTT; d_call: TRBD2; j_call: TRBJ2-3; clone_size: .; v_call: TRBV30
cdr3_aa: CASSPGQGRIEQYF; cdr3_nt: TGTGCCAGCAGCCCGGGACAGGGAAGAATCGAGCAGTACTTC; d_call: TRBD1; j_call: TRBJ2-7; clone_size: .; v_call: TRBV27